Each of the 2 T cell receptor beta chains below was sequenced from the same sample in a study of blood T cell repertoires in COVID-19. Measured with immunoSEQ multiplex PCR; TCRdb has only the in-frame clones, and not every one. The repertoire includes 390,000 or so clones, around 83% of them detected once, and approximately 5.4% sits in the top ten. Sequencing input: PBMCs or T cells enriched from blood (not recorded which). The receptors shown here come from a woman between 45 and 65 years old who had recovered from COVID-19.

The chain uses TRBV19 and TRBJ1-6; 8 bases are a match to TRBD1. With V trimmed by 6 bases and J by 9 bases, 13 bases remained unmatched. Germline CDR1 and CDR2: LNHDA and SQIVND (reference sequence). This CDR3 is built from 16 residues. The CDR3 reads CASSGTGGNWGSPLHF. As DNA, the CDR3 is TGTGCCAGTAGCGGGACAGGCGGCAATTGGGGTTCACCCCTCCACTTT.

The chain couples TRBV25-1 to TRBJ2-2; no clear D gene. V was cut by 2 bases and J by 0 bases, with 10 bases left in between. Germline CDR1 reads MGHDK; CDR2 reads SYGVNS. This CDR3 has 16 residues. The CDR3 nucleotides read TGTGCCAGCAGTGAACGCCGGGTTACGAACACCGGGGAGCTGTTTTTT. This sequence encodes CASSERRVTNTGELFF.